These T cell receptor beta chains were read from a single sample in a study of a mutant IDH1 vaccine in newly diagnosed glioma. Generated by immunoSEQ multiplex PCR, the TCRdb table keeps only in-frame clones and is missing some. The sample consists of 29,000 or so clones, around three quarters of them appearing once. No antigen is known for these receptors. This specimen was PBMCs, taken from a glioma patient whose treatment included an IDH1 peptide vaccine. These receptors were taken from a man between 50 and 59 years old with glioma. Each CDR3 is given with its conserved first and last residue. The D gene is left open where the match is weak. For some rows the clone size is stated as once, few or many, or as a class when expanded; others skip it.

clone size: .; V gene: TRBV6-6; J gene: TRBJ1-2; D gene: TRBD1; CDR3 protein: CASSPDRVGYTF; CDR3 DNA: TGTGCCAGCAGCCCAGACAGGGTTGGCTACACCTTC
clone size: .; V gene: TRBV5-1; J gene: TRBJ2-1; D gene: .; CDR3 protein: CASSSGTPGGNEQFF; CDR3 DNA: TGCGCCAGCAGCTCGGGTACGCCCGGCGGCAATGAGCAGTTCTTC
clone size: .; V gene: TRBV5-5; J gene: TRBJ2-7; D gene: .; CDR3 protein: CASSFFTLSSSYEQYF; CDR3 DNA: TGTGCCAGCAGCTTCTTTACACTGAGCTCATCCTACGAGCAGTACTTC
clone size: .; V gene: TRBV9; J gene: TRBJ1-6; D gene: TRBD1; CDR3 protein: CASSVGAGTGNNSPLHF; CDR3 DNA: TGTGCCAGCAGCGTAGGAGCTGGGACAGGGAATAATTCACCCCTCCACTTT
clone size: .; V gene: TRBV7-9; J gene: TRBJ2-1; D gene: TRBD2; CDR3 protein: CASSLDGTSYNEQFF; CDR3 DNA: TGTGCCAGCAGCTTAGATGGGACTAGTTACAATGAGCAGTTCTTC
clone size: .; V gene: TRBV5-1; J gene: TRBJ2-2; D gene: .; CDR3 protein: CASSKGAGNGELFF; CDR3 DNA: TGCGCCAGCAGCAAGGGCGCCGGGAACGGGGAGCTGTTTTTT
clone size: .; V gene: TRBV29-1; J gene: TRBJ2-7; D gene: .; CDR3 protein: CSVEGQGVSEQYF; CDR3 DNA: TGCAGCGTTGAAGGTCAGGGCGTAAGCGAGCAGTACTTC
clone size: .; V gene: TRBV2; J gene: TRBJ1-2; D gene: .; CDR3 protein: CASSAQKSGYGYTF; CDR3 DNA: TGTGCCAGCAGTGCACAGAAGAGTGGCTATGGCTACACCTTC
clone size: .; V gene: TRBV27; J gene: TRBJ2-3; D gene: .; CDR3 protein: CASRETHQPADTQYF; CDR3 DNA: TGTGCCAGCAGGGAAACACACCAACCCGCAGATACGCAGTATTTT
clone size: few; V gene: TRBV7-9; J gene: TRBJ2-7; D gene: .; CDR3 protein: CASSPESTPEQYF; CDR3 DNA: TGTGCCAGCAGCCCAGAGAGCACCCCTGAGCAGTACTTC
clone size: .; V gene: TRBV4-3; J gene: TRBJ2-6; D gene: .; CDR3 protein: CASSQDRFGWSGANVLTF; CDR3 DNA: TGCGCCAGCAGCCAAGATAGGTTCGGATGGTCTGGGGCCAACGTCCTGACTTTC
clone size: .; V gene: TRBV6-4; J gene: TRBJ1-6; D gene: .; CDR3 protein: CASAREGGSPLHF; CDR3 DNA: TGTGCCAGCGCCCGGGAGGGCGGATCACCCCTCCACTTT
clone size: .; V gene: TRBV5-1; J gene: TRBJ1-1; D gene: TRBD1; CDR3 protein: CASSLAGGYTEAFF; CDR3 DNA: TGCGCCAGCAGCTTGGCAGGGGGTTACACTGAAGCTTTCTTT
clone size: .; V gene: TRBV28; J gene: TRBJ1-5; D gene: .; CDR3 protein: CASSLLGDRNQPQHF; CDR3 DNA: TGTGCCAGCAGTTTATTGGGGGATCGTAATCAGCCCCAGCATTTT
clone size: .; V gene: TRBV5-1; J gene: TRBJ1-5; D gene: .; CDR3 protein: CASSLGGLGQPQHF; CDR3 DNA: TGCGCCAGCAGCCTCGGGGGTTTAGGTCAGCCCCAGCATTTT
clone size: .; V gene: TRBV5-1; J gene: TRBJ1-2; D gene: .; CDR3 protein: CASSSRSTSYGYTF; CDR3 DNA: TGCGCCAGCAGCTCGAGGAGTACCAGCTATGGCTACACCTTC
clone size: .; V gene: TRBV5-4; J gene: TRBJ1-2; D gene: .; CDR3 protein: CASSSKGGPGGYTF; CDR3 DNA: TGTGCCAGCAGCTCTAAGGGAGGACCAGGGGGCTACACCTTC
clone size: medium-sized; V gene: TRBV14; J gene: TRBJ2-1; D gene: TRBD1; CDR3 protein: CASSRLGQAPEQFF; CDR3 DNA: TGTGCCAGCAGCCGATTAGGACAGGCGCCGGAGCAGTTCTTC
clone size: once; V gene: TRBV7-8; J gene: TRBJ2-7; D gene: .; CDR3 protein: CASGPGQALGEQYF; CDR3 DNA: TGTGCCAGCGGACCGGGCCAGGCCCTCGGCGAGCAGTACTTC
clone size: .; V gene: TRBV7-2; J gene: TRBJ2-1; D gene: .; CDR3 protein: CASTRRGRNEQFF; CDR3 DNA: TGTGCCAGCACCCGGAGGGGGCGCAATGAGCAGTTCTTC
clone size: .; V gene: TRBV18; J gene: TRBJ1-1; D gene: .; CDR3 protein: CASSPDGNTEAFF; CDR3 DNA: TGTGCCAGCTCACCGGACGGTAACACTGAAGCTTTCTTT
clone size: .; V gene: TRBV11-2; J gene: TRBJ2-3; D gene: .; CDR3 protein: CASRSWGRQRTDTQYF; CDR3 DNA: TGTGCCAGCAGATCCTGGGGACGGCAACGCACAGATACGCAGTATTTT
clone size: .; V gene: TRBV4-3; J gene: TRBJ2-7; D gene: TRBD2; CDR3 protein: CASSQAQGLAEQYF; CDR3 DNA: TGCGCCAGCAGCCAAGCGCAGGGACTAGCCGAGCAGTACTTC
clone size: once; V gene: TRBV4-1; J gene: TRBJ2-5; D gene: .; CDR3 protein: CASSLPGQETQYF; CDR3 DNA: TGCGCCAGCAGCCTCCCCGGGCAAGAGACCCAGTACTTC
clone size: .; V gene: TRBV19; J gene: TRBJ2-5; D gene: TRBD2; CDR3 protein: CASSIGTSGRETQYF; CDR3 DNA: TGTGCCAGTAGTATAGGGACTAGCGGGAGAGAGACCCAGTACTTC
clone size: few; V gene: TRBV28; J gene: TRBJ2-1; D gene: .; CDR3 protein: CASSPDSYNEQFF; CDR3 DNA: TGTGCCAGCAGTCCGGACTCTTACAATGAGCAGTTCTTC
clone size: .; V gene: TRBV5-4; J gene: TRBJ1-2; D gene: .; CDR3 protein: CASSQRTDGYTF; CDR3 DNA: TGTGCCAGCAGCCAGAGGACGGACGGCTACACCTTC
clone size: few; V gene: TRBV7-9; J gene: TRBJ1-2; D gene: .; CDR3 protein: CASSSVLRRHGYTF; CDR3 DNA: TGTGCCAGCAGCTCAGTCTTAAGGAGACATGGCTACACCTTC
clone size: .; V gene: TRBV9; J gene: TRBJ1-1; D gene: .; CDR3 protein: CASSVEGRADTEAFF; CDR3 DNA: TGTGCCAGCAGCGTAGAGGGCAGGGCGGATACTGAAGCTTTCTTT